This T cell receptor beta chain was captured in a study of blood T cell repertoires in COVID-19. Study at large: Acute and convalescent COVID-19 specimens originated in the United States, Italy and Spain.

The Seattle site enrolled patients during active infection and followed them longitudinally. Produced via immunoSEQ multiplex PCR; TCRdb's table is partial and in-frame only. Of about 320,000 clones listed, 70% to 90% are singletons. The CDR3 extends over 14 amino acids. Germline lookup yields CDR1 MDHEN and CDR2 SYDVKM. J gave up 5 bases and V 2 bases, and 0 bases lay outside the gene matches. This receptor was obtained from a woman under 40 with COVID-19, enrolled during active disease. The rearrangement uses TRBV28 and TRBJ1-5; 10 nucleotides agree with TRBD1. Material: peripheral blood. For the CDR3, the DNA is TGTGCCAGCAGTTTAGGACAGGGGGATCAGCCCCAGCATTTT. Amino acid sequence: CASSLGQGDQPQHF.